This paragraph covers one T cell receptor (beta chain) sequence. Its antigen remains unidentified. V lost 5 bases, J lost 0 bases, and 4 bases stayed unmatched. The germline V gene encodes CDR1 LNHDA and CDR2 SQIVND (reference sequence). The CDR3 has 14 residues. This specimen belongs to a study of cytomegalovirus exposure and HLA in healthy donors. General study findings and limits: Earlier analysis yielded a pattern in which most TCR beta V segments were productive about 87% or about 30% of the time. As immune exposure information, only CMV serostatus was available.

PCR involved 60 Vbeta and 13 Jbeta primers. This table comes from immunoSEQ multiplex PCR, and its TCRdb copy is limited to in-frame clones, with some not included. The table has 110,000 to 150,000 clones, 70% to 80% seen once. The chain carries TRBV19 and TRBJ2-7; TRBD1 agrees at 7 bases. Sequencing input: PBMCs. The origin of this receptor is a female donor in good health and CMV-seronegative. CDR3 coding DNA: TGTGCCAGTAGTGGGGACAGCCCCTCCTACGAGCAGTACTTC. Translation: CASSGDSPSYEQYF.